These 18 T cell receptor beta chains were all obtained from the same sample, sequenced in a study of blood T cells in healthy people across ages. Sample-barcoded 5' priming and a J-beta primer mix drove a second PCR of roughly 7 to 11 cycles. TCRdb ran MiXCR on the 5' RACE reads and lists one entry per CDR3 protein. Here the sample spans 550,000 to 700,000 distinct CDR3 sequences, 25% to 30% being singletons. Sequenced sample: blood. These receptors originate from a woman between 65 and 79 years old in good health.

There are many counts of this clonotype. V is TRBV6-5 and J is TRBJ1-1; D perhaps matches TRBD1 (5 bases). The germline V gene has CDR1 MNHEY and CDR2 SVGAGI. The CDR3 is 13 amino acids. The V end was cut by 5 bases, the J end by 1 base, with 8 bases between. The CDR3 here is CASSQGQNTEAFF. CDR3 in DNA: TGTGCCAGCAGTCAAGGACAGAACACTGAAGCTTTCTTT.

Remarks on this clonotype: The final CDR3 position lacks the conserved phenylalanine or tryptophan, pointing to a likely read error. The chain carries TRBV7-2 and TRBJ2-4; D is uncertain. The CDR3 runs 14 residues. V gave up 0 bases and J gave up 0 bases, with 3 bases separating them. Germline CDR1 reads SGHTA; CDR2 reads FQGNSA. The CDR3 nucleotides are TGTGCCAGCAGCTTAGCTTTAGCCAAAAACATTCAGTACCTC. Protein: CASSLALAKNIQYL.

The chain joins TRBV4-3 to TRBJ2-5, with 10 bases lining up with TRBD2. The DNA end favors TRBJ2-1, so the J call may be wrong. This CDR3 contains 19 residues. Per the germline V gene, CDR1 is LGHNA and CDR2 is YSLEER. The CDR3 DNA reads TGCGCCAGCAGCCAAGTATATGGGGAGCGGGGGGGGCCCTACAATGAGCAGTTCTTC. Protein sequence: CASSQVYGERGGPYNEQFF.

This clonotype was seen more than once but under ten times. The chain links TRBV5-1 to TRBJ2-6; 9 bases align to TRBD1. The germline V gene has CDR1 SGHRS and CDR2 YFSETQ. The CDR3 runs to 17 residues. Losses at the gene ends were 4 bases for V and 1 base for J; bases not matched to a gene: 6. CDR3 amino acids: CASSRRDRESGANVLTF. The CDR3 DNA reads TGCGCCAGCAGCCGCCGGGACAGGGAATCTGGGGCCAACGTCCTGACTTTC.

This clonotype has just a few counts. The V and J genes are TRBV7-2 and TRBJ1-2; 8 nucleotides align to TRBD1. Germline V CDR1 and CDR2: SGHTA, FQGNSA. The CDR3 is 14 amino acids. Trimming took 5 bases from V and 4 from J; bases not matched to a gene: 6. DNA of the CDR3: TGTGCCAGCAGCGAAAGACAGGGGAGCTATGGCTACACCTTC. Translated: CASSERQGSYGYTF.

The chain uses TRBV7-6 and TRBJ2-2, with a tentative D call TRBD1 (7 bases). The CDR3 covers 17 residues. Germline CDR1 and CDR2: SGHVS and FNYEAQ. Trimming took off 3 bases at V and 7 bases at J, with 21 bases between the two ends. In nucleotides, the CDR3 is TGTGCCAGCAGCTTTGGACAGGATGGGTTCGGGAGCGGGGAGCTGTTTTTT. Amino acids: CASSFGQDGFGSGELFF.

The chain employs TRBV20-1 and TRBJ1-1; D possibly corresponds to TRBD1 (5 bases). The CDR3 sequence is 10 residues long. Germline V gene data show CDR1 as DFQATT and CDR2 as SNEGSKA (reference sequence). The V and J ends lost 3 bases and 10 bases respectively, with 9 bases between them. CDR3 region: CSASPGPAFF. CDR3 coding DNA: TGCAGTGCTAGCCCAGGGCCAGCTTTCTTT.

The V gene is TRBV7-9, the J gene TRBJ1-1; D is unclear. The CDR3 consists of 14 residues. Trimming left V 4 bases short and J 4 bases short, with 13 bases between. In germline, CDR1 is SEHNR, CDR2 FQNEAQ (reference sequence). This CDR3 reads CASSWFHEGTEAFF. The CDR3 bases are TGTGCCAGCAGCTGGTTCCATGAGGGCACTGAAGCTTTCTTT.

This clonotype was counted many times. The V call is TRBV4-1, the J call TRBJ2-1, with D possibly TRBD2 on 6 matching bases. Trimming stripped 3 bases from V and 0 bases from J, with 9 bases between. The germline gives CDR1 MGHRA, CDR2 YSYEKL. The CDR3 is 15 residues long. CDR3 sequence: CASSQAGSSYNEQFF. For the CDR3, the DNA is TGCGCCAGCAGCCAGGCCGGGAGCTCCTACAATGAGCAGTTCTTC.

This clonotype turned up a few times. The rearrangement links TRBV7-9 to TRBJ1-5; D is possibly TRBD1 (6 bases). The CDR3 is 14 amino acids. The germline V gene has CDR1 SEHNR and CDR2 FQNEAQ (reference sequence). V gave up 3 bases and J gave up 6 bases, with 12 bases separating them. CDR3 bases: TGTGCCAGCAGCTTTACAGGGAACGGTCAGCCCCAGCATTTT. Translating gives CASSFTGNGQPQHF.

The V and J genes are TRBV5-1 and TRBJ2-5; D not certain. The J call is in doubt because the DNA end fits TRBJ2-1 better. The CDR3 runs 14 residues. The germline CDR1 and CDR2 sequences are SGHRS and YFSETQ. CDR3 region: CASSSHGDYNEQFF. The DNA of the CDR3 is TGCGCCAGCAGCTCGCATGGGGATTACAATGAGCAGTTCTTC.

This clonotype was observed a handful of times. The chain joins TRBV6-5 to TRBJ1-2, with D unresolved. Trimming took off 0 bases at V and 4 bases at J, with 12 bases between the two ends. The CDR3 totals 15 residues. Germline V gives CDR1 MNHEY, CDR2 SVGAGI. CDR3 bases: TGTGCCAGCAGTTACTCGTCCGGCAACACCTATGGCTACACCTTC. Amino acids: CASSYSSGNTYGYTF.

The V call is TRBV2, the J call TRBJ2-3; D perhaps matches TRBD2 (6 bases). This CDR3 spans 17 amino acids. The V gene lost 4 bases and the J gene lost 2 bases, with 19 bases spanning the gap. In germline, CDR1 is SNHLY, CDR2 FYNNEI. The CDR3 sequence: CASSGDGERAYTDTQYF. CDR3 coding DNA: TGTGCCAGCAGTGGCGACGGCGAGCGGGCATACACAGATACGCAGTATTTT.

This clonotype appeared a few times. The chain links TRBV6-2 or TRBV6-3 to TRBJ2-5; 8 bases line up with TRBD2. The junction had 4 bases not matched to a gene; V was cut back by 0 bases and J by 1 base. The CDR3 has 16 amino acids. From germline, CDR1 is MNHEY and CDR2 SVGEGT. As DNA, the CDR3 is TGTGCCAGCAGTTACTCGGCGGGGGGCCGCCAAGAGACCCAGTACTTC. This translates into CASSYSAGGRQETQYF.

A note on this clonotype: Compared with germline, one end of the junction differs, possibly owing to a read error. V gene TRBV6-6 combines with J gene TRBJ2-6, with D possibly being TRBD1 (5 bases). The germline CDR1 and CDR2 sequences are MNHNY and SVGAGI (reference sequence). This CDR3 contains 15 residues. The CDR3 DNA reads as TGTGCCAGCAGTTACCCCACCTCTGGGGCCAACGTCCCGACTTTC. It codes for CASSYPTSGANVPTF.

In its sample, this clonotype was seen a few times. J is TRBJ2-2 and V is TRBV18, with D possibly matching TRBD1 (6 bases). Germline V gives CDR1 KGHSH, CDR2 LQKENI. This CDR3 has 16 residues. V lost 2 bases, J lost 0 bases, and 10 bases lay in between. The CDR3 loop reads CASSPWDTTNTGELFF. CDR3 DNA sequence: TGTGCCAGCTCACCATGGGACACCACGAACACCGGGGAGCTGTTTTTT.

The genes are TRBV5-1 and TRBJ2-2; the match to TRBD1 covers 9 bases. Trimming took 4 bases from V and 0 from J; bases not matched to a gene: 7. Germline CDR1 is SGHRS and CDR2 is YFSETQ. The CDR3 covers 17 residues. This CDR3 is CASSPPDRGANTGELFF. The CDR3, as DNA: TGCGCCAGCAGCCCGCCGGACAGGGGCGCGAACACCGGGGAGCTGTTTTTT.

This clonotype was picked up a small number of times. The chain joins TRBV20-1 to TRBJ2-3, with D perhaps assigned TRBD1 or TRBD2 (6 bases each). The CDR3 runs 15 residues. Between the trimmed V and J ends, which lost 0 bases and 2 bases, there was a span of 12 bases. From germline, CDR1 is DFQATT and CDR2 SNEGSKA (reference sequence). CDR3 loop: CSARDRGPITDTQYF. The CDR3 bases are TGCAGTGCTAGAGATCGGGGGCCTATCACAGATACGCAGTATTTT.